This T cell receptor beta chain is from a study of PD-1 blockade in classical Hodgkin lymphoma (TCRdb year 2020). About the investigation overall: Nivolumab dosing was 3 mg/kg intravenously every 2 weeks, continuing until either disease progression or unacceptable toxicity. A peripheral blood immune signature of response to PD-1 blockade in classical Hodgkin lymphoma was defined using TCR beta sequencing and CyTOF.

The Qiagen DNeasy kit was used to extract genomic DNA from unsorted PBMCs and from the negatively selected CD4+ and CD8+ fractions. TCR beta CDR3 regions were subjected to amplification by immunoSEQ multiplex PCR with primers that anneal to V and J segments. A synthetic immune receptor repertoire was used to minimize amplification bias, and any remaining bias was removed computationally after sequencing. The study's own analysis went as follows. Repertoire diversity was quantified as the Shannon entropy index using custom Python scripts. Unsorted, CD4+ and CD8+ repertoires were analyzed separately, except for combined analyses in which CD4+ and CD8+ sequences were merged in silico. A clone was considered expanded if an increase in frequency of at least 2-fold after treatment relative to C1D1 was found, and a pseudocount of 0.5 was applied to clones undetected at baseline. Clones with 0 or 1 copy at C1D1 were classified as singleton clones, and clones with 2 or more copies were classified as non-singleton clones. Clones expanded in unsorted samples were annotated as CD4+, CD8+ or unknown by matching protein sequences in sorted samples from the same patient. Diversity changes from C1D1 to C4D1 were tested in paired samples using Wilcoxon tests. This is the immuneACCESS table as TCRdb keeps it, with only in-frame sequences that have V and J called. A part of the clones is gone; compared with another copy, unresolved V genes explain less than half, and the rest is unexplained. D and trimming were read from the DNA, whereas the V and J calls and clone size are those reported in that table. The sample data list under 30,000 clones, and roughly two thirds of these were observed just once. The ten largest clones represent more than 15% of the sample.

What this sample's time point label stands for: cycle 1 day 1 (C1D1), immediately before nivolumab initiation. All trial patients had relapsed after autologous stem cell transplantation, with cohorts A, B and C differing in prior brentuximab vedotin exposure. The trial cohort included 56 patients with relapsed/refractory classical Hodgkin lymphoma, and each patient had a best overall response of complete response, partial response or progressive disease. Single-agent nivolumab was administered to trial patients in the multi-cohort phase II CheckMate 205 trial. Best overall response was determined by an independent review committee according to the 2007 International Working Group response criteria. Trial PBMCs were obtained immediately prior to nivolumab initiation (C1D1) and on therapy at cycle 2 day 1 and cycle 4 day 1. After peripheral blood was drawn into 8 mL Vacutainer Cell Preparation Tubes, PBMCs were isolated by centrifugation and then cryopreserved.

What the work shows at the level of the full study, not this receptor alone: The study was restricted to a single clinical trial cohort, and the causes of repertoire differences, possibly disease activity or prior therapy, were left undefined. Baseline TCR diversity was reported to be lower in newly diagnosed patients than in healthy donors and to be lower still in relapsed/refractory patients. A significant rise by C4D1 was seen in CD4+ but not CD8+ TCR diversity (p=0.0027 vs p=0.16), with the rise being most apparent in complete responders (p=0.02). Patients starting nivolumab less than 1 year after ASCT had lower diversity and were excluded from later analyses to avoid confounding by immune reconstitution. Baseline diversity similar to that of newly diagnosed patients was observed in trial patients achieving complete response, whereas significantly lower diversity was observed in partial responders and progressors.

CDR1 and CDR2 are drawn from the germline V gene (reference sequence): SGHKS, YYEKEE. Deletion took 3 bases off V and 4 bases off J, with a span of 16 bases between the germline ends. From its cysteine to its phenylalanine, the CDR3 spans 15 amino acids. The only DNA kept is the CDR3, 45 bases in frame from the first base. Comment on this clone: Which antigen it targets is not known. Base quality data are lacking; no much larger clone is found one base away.

Sequences were derived from peripheral blood mononuclear cells (PBMCs), sampled at baseline. The chain is encoded by TRBV5-5 joined to TRBJ1-2, and possibly TRBD1, on 6 matching bases. The clonotype comes from a human donor with classical Hodgkin lymphoma. The bases are TGTGCCAGCAGCTCGACCACAGGGAAATCCTATGGCTACACCTTC. Its coded protein is CASSSTTGKSYGYTF.